This TCR beta chain was identified during a study of Ad26.COV2.S vaccination and SARS-CoV-2 variants. Study information: The vaccine Ad26.COV2.S was put into the muscle once, or twice with 56 days between.

With respect to this clone: The antigen is undetermined.

Study-wide findings and caveats: It was found that vaccine and placebo recipients had similar non-spike TCR breadth.

As to treatment: some 19 received Ad26.COV2.S at low or high dose, single or two shots; roughly five received placebo; per-sample allocation not given. Collection of samples fell on day 63 after the first vaccine or placebo injection. Ad26 vector vaccine expressed Wuhan-strain SARS-CoV-2 spike. The method was immunoSEQ multiplex PCR; TCRdb's version includes in-frame clones alone and lacks a portion of them. The repertoire holds about 390,000 clones, with around 92% as singletons. The receptor was isolated from a person between 18 and 65 years old who received the Ad26.COV2.S COVID-19 vaccine or a placebo. The sample here was peripheral blood, taken in a trial of Ad26.COV2.S vaccine versus placebo.

DNA of the CDR3: TGTGCCAGCAGCCCTAACCCTTCGACAGGTTACGAGCAGTACTTC. Translating gives CASSPNPSTGYEQYF. The chain uses TRBV7-8 and TRBJ2-7, with a weak D call TRBD1 (6 bases). The V gene lost 5 bases and the J gene lost 4 bases, with 18 bases spanning the gap. The CDR3 consists of 15 residues. Germline V CDR1 and CDR2: SGHVS, FQNEAQ.